This T cell receptor (beta chain) was documented in a study of identical twins. Study-wide points: When twins shared out-of-frame alpha sequences, those sequences had excess low generation probability. Memory repertoires lacked the insertion deficit that abundant cord blood beta clonotypes showed. A partial confounding effect on zero-insertion analyses could come from invariant MAIT and iNKT cells.

TCRdb re-called the 5' RACE reads through MiXCR, storing one row per CDR3 protein. Seen here are hundreds of thousands of distinct CDR3 sequences, 7.1% observed once, and the top ten hold 1.6%. CDR3 size: 15 residues. V gave up 3 bases and J gave up 0 bases, with 10 bases separating them. The germline gives CDR1 SGHRS, CDR2 YFSETQ. On this clonotype: Its antigen is not identified.

The same sample was also used in a study of yellow fever vaccine responses in identical twins.

Sequencing was done on a sample of PBMCs. This sequence was found in a woman aged 18-29 years in good health. The chain recombines TRBV5-1 with TRBJ2-1; perhaps TRBD1 as D (6 bases). The CDR3 DNA reads as TGCGCCAGCAGCTCCTCGGGACACTCCTACAATGAGCAGTTCTTC. Its translation is CASSSSGHSYNEQFF.